Each of the 11 T cell receptor beta chains below was sequenced from the same sample in a study of control samples from healthy donors and cancer patients. Repertoires were generated with immunoSEQ multiplex PCR, while TCRdb's copy carries only in-frame clones and drops some. Of 140,000 to 150,000 clones listed, around 90% were seen once; the top ten hold around 4.6%. The specimen was blood. These receptor sequences come from a man aged 25-45 years in good health.

This clone was recorded only once. The chain joins TRBV7-9 to TRBJ1-2; D is unresolved. The CDR3 runs to 15 residues. The V and J ends lost 5 bases and 0 bases respectively, with 13 bases between them. Germline V gene lookup returns CDR1 SEHNR and CDR2 FQNEAQ (reference sequence). Here the CDR3 reads CASSPDRQSNYGYTF. The CDR3 DNA reads TGTGCCAGCAGCCCAGATCGTCAGTCTAACTATGGCTACACCTTC.

The chain links TRBV6-4 to TRBJ2-1, with D uncertain. Deletions cut 0 bases from V and 0 bases from J, with 15 bases between. The CDR3 extends over 18 amino acids. Germline V gives CDR1 MRHNA, CDR2 SNTAGT. The CDR3 coding sequence is TGTGCCAGCAGTGACTCGGGTTCAGGAGCTGGCTCCTACAATGAGCAGTTCTTC. Translation gives CASSDSGSGAGSYNEQFF.

The chain links TRBV18 to TRBJ1-2; D remains unclear. From germline, CDR1 is KGHSH and CDR2 LQKENI. The CDR3 covers 17 residues. V lost 9 bases and J lost 0, with 23 bases in between. CDR3 residues: CASSHVAGSTSNYGYTF. For the CDR3, the DNA is TGTGCCAGTTCCCACGTGGCGGGCAGCACTTCTAACTATGGCTACACCTTC.

J is TRBJ2-7 and V is TRBV11-2, with 10 bases lining up with TRBD2. Germline lookup yields CDR1 SGHAT and CDR2 FQNNGV. The CDR3 is 18 residues long. Trimming cost V 5 bases and J 1 base; bases outside gene matches: 14. CDR3 sequence: CASSPLRRASGSSYEQYF. The CDR3 bases are TGTGCCAGCAGCCCCCTCCGCCGGGCTAGCGGGAGTTCCTACGAGCAGTACTTC.

This clone has only a few counts. This chain links TRBV18 with TRBJ1-3, with 7 nucleotides matching TRBD1. Trimming cost V 1 base and J 1 base; bases outside gene matches: 10. The CDR3 is made up of 18 amino acids. Germline V CDR1 and CDR2: KGHSH, LQKENI. The CDR3 DNA is TGTGCCAGCTCACCACTGGACAGGAGGACCAATTCTGGAAACACCATATATTTT. This encodes CASSPLDRRTNSGNTIYF. Full variable domain (missing parts from reference TRBV18 and TRBJ1-3): NAGVMQNPRHLVRRRGQEARLRCSPMKGHSHVYWYRQLPEEGLKFMVYLQKENIIDESGMPKERFSAEFPKEGPSILRIQQVVRGDSAAYFCASSPLDRRTNSGNTIYFGEGSWLTVV.

The V call is TRBV11-2, the J call TRBJ2-3; D is unclear. The CDR3 is 13 amino acids. Germline V gene lookup returns CDR1 SGHAT and CDR2 FQNNGV. Trimming pared 8 bases from V and 5 bases from J, leaving 14 bases between. The DNA of the CDR3 is TGTGCCAGCCGAACCTCCTGGGGAGATACGCAGTATTTT. As protein: CASRTSWGDTQYF. The entire variable domain, with the rest obtained from reference TRBV11-2 and TRBJ2-3, is as follows: EAGVAQSPRYKIIEKRQSVAFWCNPISGHATLYWYQQILGQGPKLLIQFQNNGVVDDSQLPKDRFSAERLKGVDSTLKIQPAKLEDSAVYLCASRTSWGDTQYFGPGTRLTVL.

The chain has TRBV15 and TRBJ2-7, with D perhaps TRBD1 (7 bases). Germline V gene lookup returns CDR1 LNHNV and CDR2 YYDKDF (reference sequence). This CDR3 comprises 16 residues. V was cut by 1 base and J by 0 bases, with 13 bases left in between. CDR3 sequence (DNA): TGTGCCACCAGCAGAGGCGGGGACAGCCACTCCTACGAGCAGTACTTC. Translated, it gives CATSRGGDSHSYEQYF. Complete variable domain (other parts from reference TRBV15 and TRBJ2-7): DAMVIQNPRYQVTQFGKPVTLSCSQTLNHNVMYWYQQKSSQAPKLLFHYYDKDFNNEADTPDNFQSRRPNTSFCFLDIRSPGLGDTAMYLCATSRGGDSHSYEQYFGPGTRLTVT.

The chain has TRBV19 and TRBJ2-3, with 9 bases lining up with TRBD2. The germline V gene encodes CDR1 LNHDA and CDR2 SQIVND (reference sequence). With V trimmed by 4 bases and J by 4 bases, 3 bases remained unmatched. This CDR3 spans 14 amino acids. The CDR3 DNA sequence: TGTGCCAGTAGTAAGGCGGGGGGGCCAGATACGCAGTATTTT. Its translation: CASSKAGGPDTQYF. The variable domain in full, with the rest retrieved from reference TRBV19 and TRBJ2-3, is DGGITQSPKYLFRKEGQNVTLSCEQNLNHDAMYWYRQDPGQGLRLIYYSQIVNDFQKGDIAEGYSVSREKKESFPLTVTSAQKNPTAFYLCASSKAGGPDTQYFGPGTRLTVL.

The chain employs TRBV7-2 and TRBJ2-7, with TRBD2 identical over 11 bases. Germline V CDR1 and CDR2: SGHTA, FQGNSA. This CDR3 contains 15 residues. The ends lost 4 bases at V and 2 bases at J; junction bases unmatched: 4. This chain's CDR3 is CASSSLAGGPYEQYF. The CDR3 DNA reads as TGTGCCAGCAGCTCCCTAGCGGGAGGTCCCTACGAGCAGTACTTC.

The rearrangement joins TRBV6-1 to TRBJ2-7, with 14 positions matching TRBD2. V lost 0 bases to trimming and J lost 2 bases; unmatched junction nucleotides: 3. The CDR3 runs 17 residues. Germline CDR1 and CDR2: MNHNS and SASEGT. CDR3 sequence (DNA): TGTGCCAGCAGTGAAGCTAGGGGACTAGCGGGGGCCTACGAGCAGTACTTC. Amino acid sequence: CASSEARGLAGAYEQYF.

CDR3 region: CASSPDRLYGYTF. Written as DNA, the CDR3 is TGTGCCAGCAGCCCTGACCGTTTGTATGGCTACACCTTC. The chain links TRBV6-6 to TRBJ1-2; D is undetermined. CDR3 size: 13 residues. The germline V and J ends were trimmed by 6 bases and 5 bases, with 13 bases remaining between them. CDR1 MNHNY and CDR2 SVGAGI come from the germline V gene (reference sequence).